The sequence of this TCR beta chain was determined in a study of cytomegalovirus exposure and HLA in healthy donors. 60 Vbeta and 13 Jbeta primers were used in PCR. Per the original methods: Per a later analysis, the number of unique TCR beta chains was some 80 million, of which roughly 10 million were shared. Method: immunoSEQ multiplex PCR; TCRdb's copy keeps in-frame clones and lacks some. V and J calls and clone size are given by that table; D and trimming were obtained from the DNA. This table holds approximately 220,000 clones, around 79% found once. This clone was seen more than once but under ten times. The CDR3 runs to 14 residues. The V gene's germline CDR1 is MNHNY and CDR2 SVGAGI (reference sequence). The germline V and J ends were trimmed by 5 bases and 7 bases, with 14 bases remaining between them.

The source of this sequence is a man between 18 and 29 years old in good health and CMV-seronegative. Source material: PBMCs. This chain links TRBV6-6 with TRBJ1-4, with D uncertain. The CDR3 region has the DNA TGTGCCAGCAGTCGGCCTTCTAGCAGTGAAAAACTGTTTTTT. Translating gives CASSRPSSSEKLFF.